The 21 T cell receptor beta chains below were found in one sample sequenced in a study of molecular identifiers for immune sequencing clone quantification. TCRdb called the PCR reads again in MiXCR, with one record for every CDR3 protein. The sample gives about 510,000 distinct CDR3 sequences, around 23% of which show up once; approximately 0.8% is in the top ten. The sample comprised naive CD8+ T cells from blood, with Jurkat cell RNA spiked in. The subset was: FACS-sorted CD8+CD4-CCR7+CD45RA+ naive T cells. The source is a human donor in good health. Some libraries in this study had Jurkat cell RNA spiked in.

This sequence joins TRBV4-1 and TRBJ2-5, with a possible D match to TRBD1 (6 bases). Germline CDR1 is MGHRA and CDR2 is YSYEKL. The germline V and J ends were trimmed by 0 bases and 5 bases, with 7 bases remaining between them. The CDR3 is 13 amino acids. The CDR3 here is CASSQERGETQYF. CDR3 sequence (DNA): TGCGCCAGCAGCCAAGAAAGGGGGGAGACCCAGTACTTC.

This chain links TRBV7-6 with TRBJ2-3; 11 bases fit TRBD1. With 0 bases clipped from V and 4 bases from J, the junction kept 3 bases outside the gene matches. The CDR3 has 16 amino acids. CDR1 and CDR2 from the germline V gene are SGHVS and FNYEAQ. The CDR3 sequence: CASSLASGQGADTQYF. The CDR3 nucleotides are TGTGCCAGCAGCTTAGCGTCGGGACAGGGGGCAGATACGCAGTATTTT.

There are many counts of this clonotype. CDR3 nucleotides: TGCAGCGTTGCCCCGCCGGGATTCATGAACACTGAAGCTTTCTTT. Its translation: CSVAPPGFMNTEAFF. V gene TRBV29-1 combines with J gene TRBJ1-1; D uncertain. V was clipped by 4 bases and J by 0 bases, with 15 bases between them. The CDR3 has 15 amino acids. Per the germline V gene, CDR1 is SQVTM and CDR2 is ANQGSEA.

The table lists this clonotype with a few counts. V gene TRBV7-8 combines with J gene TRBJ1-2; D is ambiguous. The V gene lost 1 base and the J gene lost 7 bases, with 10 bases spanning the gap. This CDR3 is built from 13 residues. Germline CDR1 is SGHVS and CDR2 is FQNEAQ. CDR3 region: CASSLGSEGGYTF. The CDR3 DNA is TGTGCCAGCAGCTTAGGCTCTGAAGGTGGCTACACCTTC. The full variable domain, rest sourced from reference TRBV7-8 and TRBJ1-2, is GAGVSQSPRYKVAKRGQDVALRCDPISGHVSLFWYQQALGQGPEFLTYFQNEAQLDKSGLPSDRFFAERPEGSVSTLKIQRTQQEDSAVYLCASSLGSEGGYTFGSGTRLTVV.

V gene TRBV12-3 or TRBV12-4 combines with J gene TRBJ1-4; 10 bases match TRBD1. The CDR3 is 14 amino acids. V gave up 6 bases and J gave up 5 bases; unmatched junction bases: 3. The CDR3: CASSRDRGNEKLFF. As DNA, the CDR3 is TGTGCCAGCAGCAGGGACAGGGGAAATGAAAAACTGTTTTTT.

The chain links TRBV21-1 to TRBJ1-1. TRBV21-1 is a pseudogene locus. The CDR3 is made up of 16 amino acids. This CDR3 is CASSKGTAFMNTEAFF. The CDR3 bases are TGTGCCAGCAGCAAAGGCACAGCTTTCATGAACACTGAAGCTTTCTTT.

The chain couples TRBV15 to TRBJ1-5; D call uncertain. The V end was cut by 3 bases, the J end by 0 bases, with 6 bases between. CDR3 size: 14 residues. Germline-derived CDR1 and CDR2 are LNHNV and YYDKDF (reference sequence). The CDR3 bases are TGTGCCACCAGCAGGACGGATAGCAATCAGCCCCAGCATTTT. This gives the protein CATSRTDSNQPQHF. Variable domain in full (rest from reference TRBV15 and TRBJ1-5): DAMVIQNPRYQVTQFGKPVTLSCSQTLNHNVMYWYQQKSSQAPKLLFHYYDKDFNNEADTPDNFQSRRPNTSFCFLDIRSPGLGDTAMYLCATSRTDSNQPQHFGDGTRLSIL.

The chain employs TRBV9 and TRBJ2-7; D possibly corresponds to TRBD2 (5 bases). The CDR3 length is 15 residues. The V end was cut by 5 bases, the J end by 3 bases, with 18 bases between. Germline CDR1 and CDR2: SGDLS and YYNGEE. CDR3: CASSQKGEGFYEQYF. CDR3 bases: TGTGCCAGCAGTCAAAAGGGAGAGGGTTTCTACGAGCAGTACTTC.

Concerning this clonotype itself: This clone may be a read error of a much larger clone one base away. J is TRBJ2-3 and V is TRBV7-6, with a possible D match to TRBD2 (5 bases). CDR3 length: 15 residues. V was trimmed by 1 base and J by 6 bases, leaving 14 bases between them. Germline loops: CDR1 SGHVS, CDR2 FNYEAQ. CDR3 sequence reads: CASSLVLVGADTQYF. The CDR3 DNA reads TGTGCCAGCAGCTTAGTCTTAGTGGGAGCGGATACGCAGTATTTT.

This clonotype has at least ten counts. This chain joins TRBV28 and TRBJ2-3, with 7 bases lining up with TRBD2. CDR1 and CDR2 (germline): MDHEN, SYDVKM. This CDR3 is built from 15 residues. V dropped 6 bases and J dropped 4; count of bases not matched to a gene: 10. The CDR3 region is CASSLRGLRSDTQYF. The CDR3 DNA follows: TGTGCCAGCAGCTTACGGGGACTACGGTCAGATACGCAGTATTTT.

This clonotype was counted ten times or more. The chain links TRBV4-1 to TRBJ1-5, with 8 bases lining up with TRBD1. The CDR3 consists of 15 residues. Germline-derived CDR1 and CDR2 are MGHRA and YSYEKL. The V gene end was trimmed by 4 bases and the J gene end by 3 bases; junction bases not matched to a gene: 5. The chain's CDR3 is CASSLLQGDNQPQHF. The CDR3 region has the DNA TGCGCCAGCAGCCTCTTACAGGGGGACAATCAGCCCCAGCATTTT.

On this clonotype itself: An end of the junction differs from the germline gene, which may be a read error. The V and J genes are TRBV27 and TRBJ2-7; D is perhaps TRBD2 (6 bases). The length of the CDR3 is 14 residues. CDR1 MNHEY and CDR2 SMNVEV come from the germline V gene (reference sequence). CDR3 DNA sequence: TGTGCCAGCAGCGCGGGGATGAACTCCTACGCGCAGTACTTC. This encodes CASSAGMNSYAQYF.

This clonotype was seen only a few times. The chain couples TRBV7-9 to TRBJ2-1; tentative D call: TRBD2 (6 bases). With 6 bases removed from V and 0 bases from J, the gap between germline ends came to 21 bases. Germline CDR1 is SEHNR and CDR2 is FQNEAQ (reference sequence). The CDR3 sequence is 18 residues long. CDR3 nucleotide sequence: TGTGCCAGCAGGCATACTAGCACGGAGTTTTACTCCTACAATGAGCAGTTCTTC. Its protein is CASRHTSTEFYSYNEQFF.

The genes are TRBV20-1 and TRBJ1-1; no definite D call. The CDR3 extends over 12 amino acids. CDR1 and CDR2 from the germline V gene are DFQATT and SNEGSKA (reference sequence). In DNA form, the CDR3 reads TGCACCCAAAGACCGACGAACACTGAAGCTTTCTTT. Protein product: CTQRPTNTEAFF.

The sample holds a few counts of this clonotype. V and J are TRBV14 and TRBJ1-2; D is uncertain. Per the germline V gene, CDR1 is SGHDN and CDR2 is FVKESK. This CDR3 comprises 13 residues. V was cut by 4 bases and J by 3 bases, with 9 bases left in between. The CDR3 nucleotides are TGTGCCAGCAGCCCTTACCTTGACTATGGCTACACCTTC. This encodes CASSPYLDYGYTF. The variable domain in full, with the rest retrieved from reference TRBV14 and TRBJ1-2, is EAGVTQFPSHSVIEKGQTVTLRCDPISGHDNLYWYRRVMGKEIKFLLHFVKESKQDESGMPNNRFLAERTGGTYSTLKVQPAELEDSGVYFCASSPYLDYGYTFGSGTRLTVV.

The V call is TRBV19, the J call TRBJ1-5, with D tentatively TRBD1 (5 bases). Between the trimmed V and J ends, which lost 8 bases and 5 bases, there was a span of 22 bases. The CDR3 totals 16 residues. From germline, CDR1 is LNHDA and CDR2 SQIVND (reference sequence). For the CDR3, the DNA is TGTGCCAGTCGCCCCCGGCCGGGGCGCCCTGATCAGCCCCAGCATTTT. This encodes CASRPRPGRPDQPQHF.

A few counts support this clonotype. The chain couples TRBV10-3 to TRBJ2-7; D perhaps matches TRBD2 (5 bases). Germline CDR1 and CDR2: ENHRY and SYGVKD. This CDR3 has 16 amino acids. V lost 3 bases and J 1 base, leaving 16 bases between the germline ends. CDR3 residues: CAISDPGGSVSYEQYF. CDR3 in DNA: TGTGCCATCAGTGATCCAGGAGGTTCCGTATCCTACGAGCAGTACTTC.

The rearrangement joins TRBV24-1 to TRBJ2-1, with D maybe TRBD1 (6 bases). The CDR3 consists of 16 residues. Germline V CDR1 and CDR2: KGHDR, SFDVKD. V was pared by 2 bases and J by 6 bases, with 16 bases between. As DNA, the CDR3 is TGTGCCACCAGTGATTCCACGTCCACAGGGCGCAATGAGCAGTTCTTC. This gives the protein CATSDSTSTGRNEQFF.

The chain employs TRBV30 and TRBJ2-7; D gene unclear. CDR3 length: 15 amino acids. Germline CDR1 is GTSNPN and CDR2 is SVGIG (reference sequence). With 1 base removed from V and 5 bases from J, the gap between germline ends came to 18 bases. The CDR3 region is CAWSALGRLDHEQYF. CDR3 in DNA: TGTGCCTGGAGTGCCCTTGGACGGCTTGACCACGAGCAGTACTTC. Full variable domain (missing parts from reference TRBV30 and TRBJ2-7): SQTIHQWPATLVQPVGSPLSLECTVEGTSNPNLYWYRQAAGRGLQLLFYSVGIGQISSEVPQNLSASRPQDRQFILSSKKLLLSDSGFYLCAWSALGRLDHEQYFGPGTRLTVT.

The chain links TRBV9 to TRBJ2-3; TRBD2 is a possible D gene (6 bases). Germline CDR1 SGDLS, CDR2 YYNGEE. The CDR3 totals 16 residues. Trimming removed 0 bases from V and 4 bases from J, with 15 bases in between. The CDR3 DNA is TGTGCCAGCAGCGTAGAGGCGGCGTCTAGCGCAGATACGCAGTATTTT. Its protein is CASSVEAASSADTQYF.

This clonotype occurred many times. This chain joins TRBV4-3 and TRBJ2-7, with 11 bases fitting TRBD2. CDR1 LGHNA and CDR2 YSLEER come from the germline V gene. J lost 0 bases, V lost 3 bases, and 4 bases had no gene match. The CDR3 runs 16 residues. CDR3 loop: CASSHETSGSSYEQYF. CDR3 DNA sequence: TGCGCCAGCAGCCACGAAACTAGCGGGAGCTCCTACGAGCAGTACTTC.